The clone carrying this T cell receptor (beta chain) has only a few counts. Germline V CDR1 and CDR2: MRHNA, SNTAGT. Between the trimmed V and J ends, which lost 8 bases and 0 bases, there was a span of 19 bases. This CDR3 has 16 residues. Every donor provided around 9.3 milliliters of peripheral blood. This sample is part of a study of blood T cells in healthy people across ages. Primers used in a second PCR of roughly 7 to 12 cycles were a sample-barcoded 5' primer and a J-beta primer mix. MiXCR, run by TCRdb on the 5' RACE reads, gives a single entry per CDR3 protein. Here the sample spans just under 750,000 distinct CDR3 sequences, about a fifth being singletons.

This clonotype was sampled from a man in his sixties or seventies in good health. V gene TRBV6-4 combines with J gene TRBJ1-1; no definite D call. The specimen was blood. The CDR3 spells CASPSPTDLLNTEAFF. The CDR3 DNA follows: TGTGCCAGCCCATCTCCAACTGACCTCTTGAACACTGAAGCTTTCTTT.